The T cell receptor (beta chain) described here comes from a study of blood T cell repertoires in COVID-19. Germline values: CDR1 SNHLY, CDR2 FYNNEI. The CDR3 runs 17 residues. V trimming: 4 bases; J trimming: 1 base; junction bases outside the gene matches: 8. Here immunoSEQ multiplex PCR was the method, and the copy in TCRdb shows in-frame clones only, minus some. This sample has fewer than 350,000 clones, with roughly 90% found just once. What was sequenced was PBMCs or T cells enriched from blood (not recorded which). This sequence originates from a young woman with acute COVID-19. This rearrangement joins TRBV2 to TRBJ2-7; 12 bases fit TRBD2. The CDR3 reads CASSVRTSGMRSYEQYF. DNA for the CDR3: TGTGCCAGCAGTGTGCGGACTAGCGGGATGAGGTCCTACGAGCAGTACTTC. The variable domain in full, with the rest retrieved from reference TRBV2 and TRBJ2-7, is EPEVTQTPSHQVTQMGQEVILRCVPISNHLYFYWYRQILGQKVEFLVSFYNNEISEKSEIFDDQFSVERPDGSNFTLKIRSTKLEDSAMYFCASSVRTSGMRSYEQYFGPGTRLTVT.